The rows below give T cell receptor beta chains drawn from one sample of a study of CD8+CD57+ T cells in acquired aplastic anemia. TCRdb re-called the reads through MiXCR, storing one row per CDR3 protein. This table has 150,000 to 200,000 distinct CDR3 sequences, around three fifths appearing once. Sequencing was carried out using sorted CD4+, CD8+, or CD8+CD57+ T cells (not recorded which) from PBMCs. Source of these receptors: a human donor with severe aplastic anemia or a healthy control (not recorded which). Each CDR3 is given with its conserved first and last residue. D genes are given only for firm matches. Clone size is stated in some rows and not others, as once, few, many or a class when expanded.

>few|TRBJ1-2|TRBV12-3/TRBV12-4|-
CASTQGTLNYGYTF
TGTGCCAGCACCCAAGGGACACTTAACTATGGCTACACCTTC
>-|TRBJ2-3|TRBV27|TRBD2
CASSLYISGGADTQYF
TGTGCCAGCAGTTTATATATCAGCGGGGGGGCAGATACGCAGTATTTT
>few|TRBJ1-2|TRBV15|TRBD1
CATSRDTTGDGYTF
TGTGCCACCAGCAGAGATACGACAGGGGATGGCTACACCTTC
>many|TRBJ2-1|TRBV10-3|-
CAISESLDPVYNEQFF
TGTGCCATCAGTGAGAGCCTGGATCCAGTCTACAATGAGCAGTTCTTC
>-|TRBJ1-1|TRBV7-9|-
CASSLEFGQQNTEAFF
TGTGCCAGCAGCTTAGAATTCGGACAGCAGAACACTGAAGCTTTCTTT
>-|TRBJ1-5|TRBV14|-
CASTLRRGYSNQPQHF
TGTGCCAGCACCCTTCGAAGGGGTTATAGCAATCAGCCCCAGCATTTT
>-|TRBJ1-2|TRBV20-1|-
CSAYQLNYGYTF
TGCAGTGCCTACCAGTTAAACTATGGCTACACCTTC
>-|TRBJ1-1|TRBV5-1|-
CASSLDYSEAFF
TGCGCCAGCAGCTTGGATTACTCTGAAGCTTTCTTT
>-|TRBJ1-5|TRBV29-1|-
CSVVEGTNQPQHF
TGCAGCGTTGTAGAGGGGACGAATCAGCCCCAGCATTTT
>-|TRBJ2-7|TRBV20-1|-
CSARDIETTYEQYF
TGCAGTGCTAGAGATATCGAGACAACCTACGAGCAGTACTTC
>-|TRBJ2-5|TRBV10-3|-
CAISESGLQETQYF
TGTGCCATCAGTGAGTCTGGGCTCCAAGAGACCCAGTACTTC
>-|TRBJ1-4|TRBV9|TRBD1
CASSVRDRGTVHEKLFF
TGTGCCAGCAGCGTGCGGGACAGGGGGACTGTTCATGAAAAACTGTTTTTT
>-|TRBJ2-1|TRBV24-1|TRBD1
CATSESTGVSEQFF
TGTGCCACCAGTGAGTCTACAGGGGTCAGTGAGCAGTTCTTC
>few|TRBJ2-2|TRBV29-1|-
CSVEGGSSYEQYFGPGTGELFF
-
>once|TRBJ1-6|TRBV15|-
CATSRDRGGSPLHF
TGTGCCACCAGCAGAGACCGGGGGGGATCACCCCTCCACTTT
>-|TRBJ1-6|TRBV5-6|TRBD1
CASSLGGQGPPLHF
TGTGCCAGCAGCTTAGGTGGACAGGGCCCACCCCTCCACTTT
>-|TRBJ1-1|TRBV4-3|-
CASSRTGSSHEAFF
TGCGCCAGCAGCCGCACAGGGTCGTCCCATGAAGCTTTCTTT